This TCR beta chain was recorded in a study of blood T cell repertoires in COVID-19. Whole-study context: Italy, Spain and the United States were the sources of the convalescent and acute COVID-19 samples.

CDR1 LNHDA and CDR2 SQIVND come from the germline V gene (reference sequence). This CDR3 has 14 amino acids. V was clipped by 7 bases and J by 3 bases, with 10 bases between them. Here immunoSEQ multiplex PCR was the method, and the copy in TCRdb shows in-frame clones only, minus some. The sample has over 100,000 clones, 82% seen once. Sequencing was carried out using peripheral blood. The source of this sequence is a man between 65 and 79 years old with acute or convalescent COVID-19. This chain uses TRBV19 with TRBJ2-6; tentatively, D is TRBD1 (6 bases). CDR3: CASKTGSGANVLTF. The DNA for the CDR3 is TGTGCCAGTAAAACAGGGAGTGGGGCCAACGTCCTGACTTTC.